This T cell receptor beta chain was obtained from a study of cytomegalovirus exposure and HLA in healthy donors. TCRdb's copy holds only in-frame clones and misses some; the assay was immunoSEQ multiplex PCR. The sample consists of about 82,000 clones, about 92% of them appearing once. Germline V gene data show CDR1 as LGHNA and CDR2 as YSLEER. V lost 0 bases to trimming and J lost 4 bases, with 7 bases between them. The CDR3 contains 14 residues. The donors were in the approximately 130-subject validation cohort, distinct from the roughly 670-subject first cohort. Findings of the study overall: The tendency of first-cohort TCR clusters to co-occur in the 90 to 150 validation repertoires was the finding of a later analysis. A list of approximately 160 TCR beta chains associated with cytomegalovirus was given. TCR sequences were mostly rare, though some public TCRs occurred in many donors.

Points on this clone: Its target is not known.

The chain combines TRBV4-3 with TRBJ1-5; no firm D call. Sample: PBMCs. The receptor comes from a man between 18 and 35 years old in good health and CMV-seronegative. The CDR3 bases are TGCGCCAGCAGCCAAGACAATGTTAATCAGCCCCAGCATTTT. Encoded protein: CASSQDNVNQPQHF.